This is a list of T cell receptor beta chains from one sample in a study of T cells in Graves' hyperthyroidism and ophthalmopathy. MiXCR, run by TCRdb on the multiplex PCR reads, gives a single entry per CDR3 protein. The sample holds approximately 400,000 distinct CDR3 sequences, roughly 13% seen once. Material for sequencing was blood. These receptors were collected from a young man with Graves' hyperthyroidism that later progressed to Graves' ophthalmopathy. Each CDR3 is given with its conserved first and last residue. The D gene is left open where the match is weak. Expanded clones are given a class, and other clones once, few, many or no size at all.

cdr3_nt cdr3_aa d_call v_call clone_size j_call
TGTGCCACCAGTGATTTGTTTCAGGGAAAGTTCGTCGAGCAGTACTTC CATSDLFQGKFVEQYF . TRBV24-1 . TRBJ2-7
TGTGCCAGCAGTGGCCGGGACGGGCAGAATTCACCCCTCCACTTT CASSGRDGQNSPLHF . TRBV6-1 few TRBJ1-6
TGTGCCAGCAGTTACCGATTCTTAGCGGGGGTTTCCTACGAGCAGTACTTC CASSYRFLAGVSYEQYF TRBD2 TRBV6-5 few TRBJ2-7
TGTGCCAGCAGCTTAGATTTACAGTTATTAAAACTGTTTTTT CASSLDLQLLKLFF . TRBV11-2 . TRBJ1-4
TGTGCCAGCAGCGTAGTCCTGGGGGGCGGGGAGCTGTTTTTT CASSVVLGGGELFF . TRBV9 . TRBJ2-2
TGCGCCAGCAGTTCCGGGACCATAAGGTCAGATACGCAGTATTTT CASSSGTIRSDTQYF . TRBV5-1 few TRBJ2-3
TGTGCCAGCAGTCCTCTGGGACAGGTGGGCTACGAGCAGTACTTC CASSPLGQVGYEQYF TRBD1 TRBV7-2 many TRBJ2-7
TGCGCCAGCAGCCACTTGACAGGGAACCCCTACGAGCAGTACTTC CASSHLTGNPYEQYF TRBD1 TRBV4-1 many TRBJ2-7
TGTGCCAGTAAGGACTCCTACGAGCAGTACTTC CASKDSYEQYF . TRBV19 . TRBJ2-7
TGTGCCAGCACGCAGGGTCAAGGGGGTGAGCAGTTCTTC CASTQGQGGEQFF . TRBV2 many TRBJ2-1
TGTGCCATCAACGGACAGGAGAATGGCTACACCTTC CAINGQENGYTF TRBD1 TRBV10-3 many TRBJ1-2
TGCAGTGCTAGGACAGGGCTTAGCAATCAGCCCCAGCATTTT CSARTGLSNQPQHF TRBD1 TRBV20-1 few TRBJ1-5
TGTGCCAGCAGTTACGGCAGGGGGCATTCACCCCTCCACTTT CASSYGRGHSPLHF TRBD1 TRBV6-5 few TRBJ1-6
TGCGCCAGCAGCCAAGTTCTCAATCAGCCCCAGCATTTT CASSQVLNQPQHF . TRBV4-1 few TRBJ1-5
TGTGCCAGCAGCCAAGTGCTCGGACAGGGGGAGACCCAGTACTTC CASSQVLGQGETQYF TRBD1 TRBV3-1 many TRBJ2-5
TGTGCCAGCAGTTTAGCGGTTGGAACCGGGGAGCTGTTTTTT CASSLAVGTGELFF . TRBV12-3/TRBV12-4 many TRBJ2-2
TGTGCCAGCAGCTTCCAGCGGGACTACAATGAGCAGTTCTTC CASSFQRDYNEQFF TRBD2 TRBV7-2 many TRBJ2-1
TGCGCCAGCAGCCAAGAGGGTGGGGCAAGAGGGTCACCCCTCCACTTT CASSQEGGARGSPLHF . TRBV4-1 . TRBJ1-6
TGTGCCAGCAAAAAGCCGGTGGCGGGCCCCTACAATGAGCAGTTCTTC CASKKPVAGPYNEQFF . TRBV6-1 . TRBJ2-1
TGTGCCGGCAGCTTAGGCGGCGGGGCACGACAAGAGACCCAGTACTTC CAGSLGGGARQETQYF . TRBV7-2 . TRBJ2-5
TGTGCCAGCAGCTTATACCTCGACAGTTGGCAGGGGGTAAGTGAAGCTTTCTTT CASSLYLDSWQGVSEAFF TRBD1 TRBV7-9 . TRBJ1-1
TGTGCCAGCAGCCGTATACAGTCGAACACTGAAGCTTTCTTT CASSRIQSNTEAFF . TRBV7-6 many TRBJ1-1
TGTGCCAGCAGCGGAGCCGGGACCGTATCAGCCTACGAGCAGTACTTC CASSGAGTVSAYEQYF . TRBV11-2 many TRBJ2-7
TGTGCCAGCAGCTTGCCTGACAGGTATGAGCAGTTCTTC CASSLPDRYEQFF . TRBV5-6 many TRBJ2-1
TGTGCCAGCTCACCAGGTGAGGACACTGAAGCTTTCTTT CASSPGEDTEAFF . TRBV18 once TRBJ1-1
TGTGCCAGTACCTTACTCCGGGACGGACATTCACCCCTCCACTTT CASTLLRDGHSPLHF . TRBV19 . TRBJ1-6
TGTGCCAGCAGTACGACAGGGGGCGCTTCTGGGGAGCTGTTTTTT CASSTTGGASGELFF TRBD1 TRBV6-1 many TRBJ2-2
TGTGCCAGCAGCTTGTCTTTGTCCGGGGGAGCCTACAATGAGCAGTTCTTC CASSLSLSGGAYNEQFF . TRBV5-4 . TRBJ2-1